Below are 24 T cell receptor beta chains sequenced from a single sample in a study of blood T cell repertoires in COVID-19. Assay: immunoSEQ multiplex PCR; the TCRdb copy retains only in-frame clones and omits some. The sample lists fewer than 700,000 clones; roughly 91% were seen once. The sequenced sample was peripheral blood. The receptors were gathered from a woman aged 50 to 60 with COVID-19, enrolled during active disease.

This chain joins TRBV20-1 and TRBJ2-3, with 9 bases that match TRBD2. In germline, CDR1 is DFQATT, CDR2 SNEGSKA (reference sequence). Trimming took 3 bases from V and 4 from J; bases not matched to a gene: 8. This CDR3 comprises 15 residues. The DNA for the CDR3 is TGCAGTGCTAGTGCGGGCGGGGGGGCTGCAGATACGCAGTATTTT. Translation gives CSASAGGGAADTQYF.

J is TRBJ2-7 and V is TRBV27; a weak D match, TRBD2 (6 bases). The V end lost 10 bases, the J end lost 3 bases, and 13 bases lay between the germline ends. The germline V gene has CDR1 MNHEY and CDR2 SMNVEV (reference sequence). CDR3 size: 12 residues. This CDR3 reads CATSGDHYEQYF. In nucleotides, the CDR3 is TGTGCCACCTCGGGGGACCACTACGAGCAGTACTTC.

This clone showed up just once. The chain has TRBV12-3 or TRBV12-4 and TRBJ2-1; perhaps TRBD2 as D (5 bases). The CDR3 contains 12 residues. V lost 10 bases and J 0 bases, leaving 7 bases between the germline ends. The CDR3 coding sequence is TGTGCCACCGAGGGCTCCTACAATGAGCAGTTCTTC. Encoded protein: CATEGSYNEQFF.

The V and J genes are TRBV4-1 and TRBJ2-2; 7 bases fit TRBD1. Germline V gene lookup returns CDR1 MGHRA and CDR2 YSYEKL. Losses at the gene ends were 6 bases for V and 0 bases for J; bases not matched to a gene: 4. The CDR3 has 15 residues. The CDR3 DNA follows: TGCGCCAGCAGTCCCGGGACAGCGAACACCGGGGAGCTGTTTTTT. This encodes CASSPGTANTGELFF.

CDR3 sequence reads: CASSTSGTDLSNYGYTF. Here the CDR3 DNA reads TGTGCCAGCAGCACGTCCGGGACAGACCTGTCTAACTATGGCTACACCTTC. The chain links TRBV7-9 to TRBJ1-2; 7 bases are shared with TRBD1. The CDR3 covers 17 residues. Germline V CDR1 and CDR2: SEHNR, FQNEAQ (reference sequence). After removal of 5 bases from V and 0 bases from J, the junction contained 12 bases not matched to a gene.

On this clone itself: Other nucleotide sequences from this sample produce the same CDR3. The rearrangement uses TRBV30 and TRBJ1-5, with D hard to call. V lost 2 bases, J lost 4 bases, and 6 bases lay in between. There are 12 residues in the CDR3. The germline gives CDR1 GTSNPN, CDR2 SVGIG (reference sequence). This CDR3 reads CAWSSGNQPQHF. The CDR3, as DNA: TGTGCCTGGAGTTCCGGGAATCAGCCCCAGCATTTT.

This rearrangement joins TRBV30 to TRBJ1-2; D uncertain. Germline CDR1 and CDR2: GTSNPN and SVGIG (reference sequence). V was shortened by 0 bases and J by 1 base, with 6 bases between the two germline ends. This CDR3 spans 13 amino acids. The CDR3 region is CAWSVSINYGYTF. The DNA of the CDR3 is TGTGCCTGGAGTGTCTCTATTAACTATGGCTACACCTTC. Supplemented by reference TRBV30 and TRBJ1-2, the full variable domain reads SQTIHQWPATLVQPVGSPLSLECTVEGTSNPNLYWYRQAAGRGLQLLFYSVGIGQISSEVPQNLSASRPQDRQFILSSKKLLLSDSGFYLCAWSVSINYGYTFGSGTRLTVV.

There are a few counts of this clone. V gene TRBV27 combines with J gene TRBJ1-6; D is undetermined. The CDR3 contains 14 residues. The V and J ends lost 7 bases and 9 bases respectively, with 16 bases between them. Germline CDR1 reads MNHEY; CDR2 reads SMNVEV (reference sequence). The CDR3 DNA follows: TGTGCCAGCACTTCTGGGTTGGGGAGTTCACCCCTCCACTTT. Translating gives CASTSGLGSSPLHF.

This clone was found a few times. The chain joins TRBV6-1 to TRBJ1-2, with D perhaps matching TRBD1 (5 bases). Trimming took 1 base from V and 5 from J, leaving 17 bases between them. CDR1 MNHNS and CDR2 SASEGT come from the germline V gene. CDR3 length equals 16 residues. Here the CDR3 reads CASSEGGGPRLYGYTF. DNA for the CDR3: TGTGCCAGCAGTGAAGGGGGGGGACCAAGATTATATGGCTACACCTTC.

This clone has only one observation. The gene calls are TRBV30 and TRBJ1-3; 7 bases are a match to TRBD1. The CDR3 extends over 18 amino acids. In germline, CDR1 is GTSNPN, CDR2 SVGIG (reference sequence). J lost 0 bases, V lost 1 base, and 12 bases had no gene match. Written as DNA, the CDR3 is TGTGCCTGGAGTGCAGGGACCGGGACAGCCTACTCTGGAAACACCATATATTTT. It specifies CAWSAGTGTAYSGNTIYF.

The rearrangement uses TRBV19 and TRBJ2-2; weak D call: TRBD2 (6 bases). The germline V and J ends were trimmed by 6 bases and 1 base, with 15 bases remaining between them. Germline-derived CDR1 and CDR2 are LNHDA and SQIVND (reference sequence). CDR3 length: 16 residues. The CDR3 coding sequence is TGTGCCAGTAGCGAAGGCGCGGGGTGGAACACCGGGGAGCTGTTTTTT. Its protein is CASSEGAGWNTGELFF.

The chain combines TRBV28 with TRBJ1-1; D is unclear. Germline V lookup: CDR1 MDHEN, CDR2 SYDVKM. This CDR3 is built from 12 residues. V gave up 7 bases and J gave up 6 bases, with 12 bases separating them. The CDR3 DNA sequence: TGTGCCAGCATCTCCAGAGGTCCTGAAGCTTTCTTT. Encoded protein: CASISRGPEAFF.

V gene TRBV29-1 combines with J gene TRBJ2-7, with TRBD1 matching over 9 bases. The CDR3 has 14 amino acids. Germline lookup yields CDR1 SQVTM and CDR2 ANQGSEA. V lost 1 base, J lost 4 bases, and 5 bases stayed unmatched. The CDR3 DNA reads TGCAGCGTTGAAGGGACAGGGGCCCCTTACGAGCAGTACTTC. It codes for CSVEGTGAPYEQYF.

The chain employs TRBV30 and TRBJ2-1, with 7 bases fitting TRBD1. This CDR3 contains 13 residues. V shed 4 bases, J shed 10 bases, and the junction held 10 bases outside the gene matches. The V gene's germline CDR1 is GTSNPN and CDR2 SVGIG (reference sequence). CDR3 residues: CAWKLRGLREQFF. In DNA form, the CDR3 reads TGTGCCTGGAAGTTGAGGGGGCTAAGAGAGCAGTTCTTC. The complete variable domain, with remaining parts taken from reference TRBV30 and TRBJ2-1, reads SQTIHQWPATLVQPVGSPLSLECTVEGTSNPNLYWYRQAAGRGLQLLFYSVGIGQISSEVPQNLSASRPQDRQFILSSKKLLLSDSGFYLCAWKLRGLREQFFGPGTRLTVL.

A word on this clone: Within the sample, other DNA sequences also encode this same CDR3. This chain uses TRBV10-1 with TRBJ1-1; no clear D gene. Deletions cut 2 bases from V and 1 base from J, with 5 bases between. From germline, CDR1 is WNHNN and CDR2 SYGVQD (reference sequence). The CDR3 covers 13 residues. In nucleotides, the CDR3 is TGCGCCAGCAGTGAGGGAGGGAACACTGAAGCTTTCTTT. This translates into CASSEGGNTEAFF.

CDR3 sequence: CASSIGLLRNNEQFF. The CDR3 DNA reads as TGTGCCAGTAGTATAGGCCTATTACGTAACAATGAGCAGTTCTTC. The J gene is TRBJ2-1, the V gene TRBV19; D remains ambiguous. V was trimmed by 1 base and J by 5 bases, leaving 12 bases between them. Germline-derived CDR1 and CDR2 are LNHDA and SQIVND (reference sequence). The CDR3 has 15 residues.

This clone was observed once. This chain joins TRBV6-5 and TRBJ1-3, with a possible D match to TRBD1 (5 bases). The V gene's germline CDR1 is MNHEY and CDR2 SVGAGI. Deletions cut 11 bases from V and 0 bases from J, with 14 bases between. This CDR3 is 14 amino acids long. The DNA of the CDR3 is TGTGCCGTGGCGAGACAGCGCTCTGGAAACACCATATATTTT. This gives the protein CAVARQRSGNTIYF.

The CDR3 coding sequence is TGTGCCAGCAGCTTAGGAGGAGGCTACACCTTC. Amino acid sequence: CASSLGGGYTF. The rearrangement links TRBV7-9 to TRBJ1-2; D unclear. V was trimmed by 1 base and J by 8 bases, leaving 5 bases between them. The CDR3 runs to 11 residues. Germline V gene data show CDR1 as SEHNR and CDR2 as FQNEAQ (reference sequence).

The rearrangement links TRBV30 to TRBJ2-5, with 8 nucleotides matching TRBD1. Germline CDR1 is GTSNPN and CDR2 is SVGIG (reference sequence). The CDR3 contains 14 residues. V shed 1 base and J 3 bases; nucleotides not matched to a gene: 4. The CDR3 nucleotides are TGTGCCTGGAGTGGAGGGACAGGCGAAGAGACCCAGTACTTC. Translating it yields CAWSGGTGEETQYF.

The chain recombines TRBV11-2 with TRBJ2-2; TRBD1 is a possible D gene (6 bases). The CDR3 spans 15 residues. The V end lost 1 base, the J end lost 5 bases, and 11 bases lay between the germline ends. Germline values: CDR1 SGHAT, CDR2 FQNNGV. CDR3 sequence reads: CASSLGGLGTGELFF. The DNA for the CDR3 is TGTGCCAGCAGCTTAGGGGGGCTGGGGACCGGGGAGCTGTTTTTT.

The J gene is TRBJ2-3, the V gene TRBV5-1, with D perhaps matching TRBD2 (6 bases). In germline, CDR1 is SGHRS, CDR2 YFSETQ. Trimming took off 7 bases at V and 3 bases at J, with 18 bases between the two ends. This CDR3 spans 15 amino acids. The CDR3 sequence: CASSDGLAKTDTQYF. For the CDR3, the DNA is TGCGCCAGCTCCGACGGCCTAGCGAAGACAGATACGCAGTATTTT. The full variable domain, rest sourced from reference TRBV5-1 and TRBJ2-3, is KAGVTQTPRYLIKTRGQQVTLSCSPISGHRSVSWYQQTPGQGLQFLFEYFSETQRNKGNFPGRFSGRQFSNSRSEMNVSTLELGDSALYLCASSDGLAKTDTQYFGPGTRLTVL.

To note about this clone: Additional DNA sequences in this sample encode the identical CDR3. In nucleotides, the CDR3 is TGTGCCAGCAGTTCGACTAGCTCCTACAATGAGCAGTTCTTC. It codes for CASSSTSSYNEQFF. This chain uses TRBV27 with TRBJ2-1, with TRBD2 as a possible D gene (6 bases). The V gene's germline CDR1 is MNHEY and CDR2 SMNVEV (reference sequence). The germline V and J ends were trimmed by 4 bases and 0 bases, with 7 bases remaining between them. This CDR3 contains 14 residues.

This chain joins TRBV7-6 and TRBJ2-7; tentative D call: TRBD2 (6 bases). The CDR3 is made up of 15 amino acids. Germline loops: CDR1 SGHVS, CDR2 FNYEAQ. With 1 base removed from V and 5 bases from J, the gap between germline ends came to 15 bases. The CDR3 region is CASSLGGGVTDEQYF. As DNA, the CDR3 is TGTGCCAGCAGCTTAGGAGGCGGGGTTACAGACGAGCAGTACTTC.

V and J are TRBV19 and TRBJ2-3, with 11 bases lining up with TRBD2. Unmatched junction bases numbered 9, after V lost 3 bases and J lost 4 bases. This CDR3 has 17 amino acids. CDR1 is LNHDA, CDR2 SQIVND, per germline (reference sequence). CDR3: CASSIASGGPIADTQYF. CDR3 DNA: TGTGCCAGTAGTATCGCTAGCGGGGGGCCGATTGCAGATACGCAGTATTTT.